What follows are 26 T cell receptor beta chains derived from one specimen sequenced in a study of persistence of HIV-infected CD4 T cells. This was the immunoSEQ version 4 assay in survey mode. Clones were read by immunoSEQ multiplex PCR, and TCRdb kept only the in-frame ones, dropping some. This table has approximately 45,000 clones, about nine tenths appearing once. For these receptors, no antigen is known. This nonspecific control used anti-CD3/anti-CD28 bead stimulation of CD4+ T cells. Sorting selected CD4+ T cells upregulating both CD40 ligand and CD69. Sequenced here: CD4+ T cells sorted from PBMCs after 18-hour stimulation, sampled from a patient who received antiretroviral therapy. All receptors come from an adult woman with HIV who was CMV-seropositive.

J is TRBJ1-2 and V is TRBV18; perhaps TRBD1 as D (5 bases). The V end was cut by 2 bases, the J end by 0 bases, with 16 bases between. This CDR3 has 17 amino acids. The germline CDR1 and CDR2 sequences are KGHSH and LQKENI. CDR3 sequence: CASSPSGGPGANYGYTF. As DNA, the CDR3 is TGTGCCAGCTCACCATCGGGGGGACCCGGGGCTAACTATGGCTACACCTTC. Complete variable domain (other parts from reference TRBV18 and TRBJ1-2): NAGVMQNPRHLVRRRGQEARLRCSPMKGHSHVYWYRQLPEEGLKFMVYLQKENIIDESGMPKERFSAEFPKEGPSILRIQQVVRGDSAAYFCASSPSGGPGANYGYTFGSGTRLTVV.

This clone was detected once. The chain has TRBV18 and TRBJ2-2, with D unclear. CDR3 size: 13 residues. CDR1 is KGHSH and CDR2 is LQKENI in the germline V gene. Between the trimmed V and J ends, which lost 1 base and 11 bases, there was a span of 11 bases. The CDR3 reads CASSPLGPRELFF. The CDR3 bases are TGTGCCAGCTCACCACTCGGCCCGAGAGAGCTGTTTTTT.

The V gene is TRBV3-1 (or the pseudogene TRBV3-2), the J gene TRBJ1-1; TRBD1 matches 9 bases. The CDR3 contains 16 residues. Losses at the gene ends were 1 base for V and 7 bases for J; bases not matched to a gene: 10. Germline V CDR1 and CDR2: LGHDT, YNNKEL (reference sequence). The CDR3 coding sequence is TGTGCCAGCAGCCAAGGCCTTCCCGGGACAGGGAATGAAGCTTTCTTT. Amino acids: CASSQGLPGTGNEAFF.

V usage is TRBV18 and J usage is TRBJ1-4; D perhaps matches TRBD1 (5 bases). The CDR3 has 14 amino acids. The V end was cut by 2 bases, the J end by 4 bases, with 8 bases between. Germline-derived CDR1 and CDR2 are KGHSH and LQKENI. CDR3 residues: CASSPVQVNEKLFF. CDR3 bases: TGTGCCAGCTCACCAGTACAGGTTAATGAAAAACTGTTTTTT.

CDR3 sequence (DNA): TGCGCCAGCAGCTTGGATCAGGGGGGGGGTGGTTCACCCCTCCACTTT. Amino acid sequence: CASSLDQGGGGSPLHF. The V call is TRBV5-1, the J call TRBJ1-6, with TRBD1 identical over 7 bases. CDR3 size: 16 residues. The V and J ends lost 0 bases and 9 bases, in that order; junction bases with no gene match: 9. Germline CDR1 and CDR2: SGHRS and YFSETQ. The full variable domain, rest sourced from reference TRBV5-1 and TRBJ1-6, is KAGVTQTPRYLIKTRGQQVTLSCSPISGHRSVSWYQQTPGQGLQFLFEYFSETQRNKGNFPGRFSGRQFSNSRSEMNVSTLELGDSALYLCASSLDQGGGGSPLHFGNGTRLTVT.

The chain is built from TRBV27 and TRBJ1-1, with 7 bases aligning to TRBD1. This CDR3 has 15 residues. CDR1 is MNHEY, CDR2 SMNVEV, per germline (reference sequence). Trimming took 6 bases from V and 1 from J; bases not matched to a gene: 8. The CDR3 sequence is CASRNSGQANTEAFF. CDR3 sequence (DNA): TGTGCCAGCAGGAATTCCGGACAGGCGAACACTGAAGCTTTCTTT.

The DNA of the CDR3 is TGTGCCAGCAGTTTCCAACAGGTGGAAGCTTTCTTT. Translating gives CASSFQQVEAFF. The chain recombines TRBV12-3 or TRBV12-4 with TRBJ1-1; D possibly corresponds to TRBD1 (5 bases). V gave up 3 bases and J gave up 8 bases, with 10 bases separating them. The length of the CDR3 is 12 residues.

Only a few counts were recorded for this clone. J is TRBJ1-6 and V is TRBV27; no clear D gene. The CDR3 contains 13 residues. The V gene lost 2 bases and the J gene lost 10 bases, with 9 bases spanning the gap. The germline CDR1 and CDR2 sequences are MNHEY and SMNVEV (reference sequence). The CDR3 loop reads CASSLAGRSPLHF. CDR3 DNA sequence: TGTGCCAGCAGTTTAGCTGGGAGGTCACCCCTCCACTTT.

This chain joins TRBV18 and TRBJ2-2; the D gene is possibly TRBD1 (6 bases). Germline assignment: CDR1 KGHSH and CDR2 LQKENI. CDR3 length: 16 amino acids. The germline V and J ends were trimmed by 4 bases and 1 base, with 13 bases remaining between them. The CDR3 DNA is TGTGCCAGCTCACTACGGTCGGGACAGAACACCGGGGAGCTGTTTTTT. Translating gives CASSLRSGQNTGELFF.

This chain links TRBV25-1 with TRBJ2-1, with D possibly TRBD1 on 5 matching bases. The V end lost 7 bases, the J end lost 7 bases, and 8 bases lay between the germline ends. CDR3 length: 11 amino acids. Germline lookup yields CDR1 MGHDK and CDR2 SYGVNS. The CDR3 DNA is TGTGCCAGCAAGGACATTAATGAGCAGTTCTTC. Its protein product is CASKDINEQFF.

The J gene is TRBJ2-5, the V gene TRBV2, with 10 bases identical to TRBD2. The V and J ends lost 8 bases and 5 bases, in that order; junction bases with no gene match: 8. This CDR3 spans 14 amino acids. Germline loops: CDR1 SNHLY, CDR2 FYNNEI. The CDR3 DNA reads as TGTGCCAGCCGGCCTAGCGGGGGTGGTGAGACCCAGTACTTC. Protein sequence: CASRPSGGGETQYF.

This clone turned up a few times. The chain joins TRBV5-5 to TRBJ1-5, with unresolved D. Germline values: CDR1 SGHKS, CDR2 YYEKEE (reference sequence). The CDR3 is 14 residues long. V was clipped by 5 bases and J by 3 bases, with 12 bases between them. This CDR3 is CASSPGRNNQPQHF. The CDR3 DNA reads TGTGCCAGCAGTCCCGGACGTAACAATCAGCCCCAGCATTTT.

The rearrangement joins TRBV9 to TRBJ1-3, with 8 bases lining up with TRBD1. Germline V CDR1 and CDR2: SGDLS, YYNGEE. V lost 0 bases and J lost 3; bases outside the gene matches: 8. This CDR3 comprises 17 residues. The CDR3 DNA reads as TGTGCCAGCAGCGTAGCGGCCCAGGGGGCATTTGGAAACACCATATATTTT. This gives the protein CASSVAAQGAFGNTIYF.

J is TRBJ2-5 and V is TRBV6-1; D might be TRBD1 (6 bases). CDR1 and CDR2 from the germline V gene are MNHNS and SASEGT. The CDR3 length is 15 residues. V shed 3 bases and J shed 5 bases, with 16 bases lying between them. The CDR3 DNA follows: TGTGCCAGCAGTGAGGTCCAGGGGCATGGGGAGACCCAGTACTTC. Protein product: CASSEVQGHGETQYF.

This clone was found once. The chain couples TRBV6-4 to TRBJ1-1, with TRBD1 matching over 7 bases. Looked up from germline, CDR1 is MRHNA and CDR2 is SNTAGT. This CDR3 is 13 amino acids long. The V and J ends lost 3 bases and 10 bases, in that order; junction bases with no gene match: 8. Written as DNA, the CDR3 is TGTGCCAGCAGTGAATCCCAGACAGGGCGAGCTTTCTTT. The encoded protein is CASSESQTGRAFF.

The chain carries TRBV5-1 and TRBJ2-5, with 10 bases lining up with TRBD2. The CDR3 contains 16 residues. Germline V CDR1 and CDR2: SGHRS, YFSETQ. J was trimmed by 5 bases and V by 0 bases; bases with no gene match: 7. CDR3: CASSLETSGVQETQYF. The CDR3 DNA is TGCGCCAGCAGCTTGGAAACTAGCGGGGTCCAGGAGACCCAGTACTTC.

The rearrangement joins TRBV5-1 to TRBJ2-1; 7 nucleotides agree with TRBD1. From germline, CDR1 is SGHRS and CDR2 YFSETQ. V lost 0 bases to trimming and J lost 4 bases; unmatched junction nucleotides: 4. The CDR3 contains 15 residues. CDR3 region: CASSLEGQFYNEQFF. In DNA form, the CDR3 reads TGCGCCAGCAGCTTGGAGGGACAGTTTTACAATGAGCAGTTCTTC.

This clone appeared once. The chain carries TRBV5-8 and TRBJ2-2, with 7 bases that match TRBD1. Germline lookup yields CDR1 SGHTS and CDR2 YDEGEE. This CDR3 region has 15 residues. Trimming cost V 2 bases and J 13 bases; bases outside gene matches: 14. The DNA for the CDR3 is TGTGCCAGCAGCTTAATCAGGGGGTCCGGGTTTCGGCTGTTTTTT. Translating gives CASSLIRGSGFRLFF.

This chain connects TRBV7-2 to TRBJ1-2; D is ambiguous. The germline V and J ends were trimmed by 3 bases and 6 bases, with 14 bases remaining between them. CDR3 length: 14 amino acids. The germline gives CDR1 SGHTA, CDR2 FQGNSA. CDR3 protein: CASSLRRTSDGYTF. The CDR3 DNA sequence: TGTGCCAGCAGCTTGCGGAGGACGTCTGATGGCTACACCTTC.

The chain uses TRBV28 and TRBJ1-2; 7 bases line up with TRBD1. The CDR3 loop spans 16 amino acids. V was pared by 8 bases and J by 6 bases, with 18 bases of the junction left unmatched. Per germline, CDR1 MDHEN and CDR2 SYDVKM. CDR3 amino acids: CASVTRRRGLQNGYTF. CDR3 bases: TGTGCCAGCGTGACGAGGAGGAGGGGGCTTCAGAATGGCTACACCTTC.

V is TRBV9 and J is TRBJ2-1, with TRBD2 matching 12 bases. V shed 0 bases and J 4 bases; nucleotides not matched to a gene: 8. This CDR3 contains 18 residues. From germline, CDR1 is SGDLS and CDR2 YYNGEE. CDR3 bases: TGTGCCAGCAGCGTAGAAGGTCTAGCGGGAGGGCCGTACAATGAGCAGTTCTTC. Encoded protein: CASSVEGLAGGPYNEQFF.

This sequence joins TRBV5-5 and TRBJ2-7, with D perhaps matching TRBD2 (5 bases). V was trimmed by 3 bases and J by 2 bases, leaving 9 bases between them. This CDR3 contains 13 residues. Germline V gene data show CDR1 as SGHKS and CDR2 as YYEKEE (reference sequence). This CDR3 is CASSSSGTYEQYF. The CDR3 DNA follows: TGTGCCAGCAGCTCTTCGGGAACCTACGAGCAGTACTTC.

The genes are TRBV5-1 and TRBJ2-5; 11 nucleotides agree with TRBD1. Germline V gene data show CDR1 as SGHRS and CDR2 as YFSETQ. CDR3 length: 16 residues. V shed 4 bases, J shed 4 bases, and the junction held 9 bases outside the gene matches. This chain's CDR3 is CASSRGTGGGIETQYF. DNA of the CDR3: TGCGCCAGCAGCCGCGGGACAGGGGGAGGAATAGAGACCCAGTACTTC.

This CDR3 is CASSIARQPEAFF. Here the CDR3 DNA reads TGTGCCAGTAGTATAGCCCGGCAGCCTGAAGCTTTCTTT. The rearrangement joins TRBV19 to TRBJ1-1, with D unclear. Trimming took 1 base from V and 6 from J, leaving 9 bases between them. This CDR3 has 13 residues. CDR1 and CDR2 (germline): LNHDA, SQIVND (reference sequence).

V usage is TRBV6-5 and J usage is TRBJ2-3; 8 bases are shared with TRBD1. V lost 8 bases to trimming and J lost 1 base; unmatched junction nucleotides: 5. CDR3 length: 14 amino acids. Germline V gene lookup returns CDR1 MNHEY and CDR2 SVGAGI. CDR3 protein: CASEQGGRTDTQYF. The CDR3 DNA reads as TGTGCCAGCGAACAGGGGGGCCGCACAGATACGCAGTATTTT.

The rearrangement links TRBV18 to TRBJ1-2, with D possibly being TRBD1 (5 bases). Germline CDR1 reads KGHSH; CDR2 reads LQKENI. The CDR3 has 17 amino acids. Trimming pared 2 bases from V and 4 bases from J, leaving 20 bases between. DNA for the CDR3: TGTGCCAGCTCACCAACATCGAATATGGAGGGGTCCTATGGCTACACCTTC. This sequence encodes CASSPTSNMEGSYGYTF.